This entry features one TCR beta chain sequence. No antigen is known for it. Alongside a J-beta primer mix, a sample-barcoded 5' primer served in a second PCR lasting roughly 7 to 12 cycles. A 12-random-nucleotide template-switch adaptor tagged each cDNA molecule. TCRdb redid the calling of the 5' RACE reads with MiXCR, one entry per CDR3 protein. The sample yields about a million distinct CDR3 sequences, around 48% seen once. This record comes from a study of blood T cells in healthy people across ages. Drawing of peripheral blood yielded roughly 9.8 milliliters from each donor. Whole-study findings and limits: A roughly linear age-dependent decrease characterized TCR beta diversity per million T cells.

J was trimmed by 0 bases and V by 3 bases; bases with no gene match: 6. The CDR3 has 15 residues. The germline V gene encodes CDR1 DFQATT and CDR2 SNEGSKA (reference sequence). The sequence came from a young man in good health. The sequencing input was blood. This chain links TRBV20-1 with TRBJ2-3, with TRBD2 matching over 7 bases. The CDR3 DNA is TGCAGTGCTAGGAAGCGGGGAGATAGCACAGATACGCAGTATTTT. Amino acids: CSARKRGDSTDTQYF.